Here is one TCR beta chain with its context. Authors' analysis steps: Amplification of reference gene primers provided the estimated nucleated cell counts. Libraries were prepared by immunoSEQ multiplex PCR; TCRdb keeps only in-frame clonotypes and omits some of them. The DNA gave D and trimming, while V, J and clone size come from that table. This sample has some 530,000 clones; roughly nine tenths occur once, and the top ten carry roughly 8.5%. The data stem from a study of blood T cell repertoires in COVID-19. About the study: Samples representing acute and convalescent COVID-19 were sourced from the United States, Italy and Spain.

The participants were between roughly 18 and 90 years old and came from about two dozen US areas. Symptom resolution, clearance, or two negative PCRs marked the recovered donors of Cohort 3. The TCR comes from an older woman who had recovered from COVID-19. Sequencing was carried out using PBMCs or T cells enriched from blood (not recorded which).

CDR3 amino acids: CSVETGSSYNEQFF. DNA for the CDR3: TGCAGCGTGGAGACAGGGAGCTCCTACAATGAGCAGTTCTTC. The rearrangement links TRBV29-1 to TRBJ2-1, with 7 positions matching TRBD1. Trimming at V came to 6 bases and at J to 0 bases, leaving 5 bases not matched to a gene. CDR1 is SQVTM and CDR2 is ANQGSEA in the germline V gene. The CDR3 is 14 residues long.